Listed below are T cell receptor beta chains from one sample, sequenced in a study of glioma-infiltrating T cells. One entry per CDR3 protein, called by TCRdb with MiXCR from the multiplex PCR reads. The sample has approximately 400,000 distinct CDR3 sequences, about 40% seen once. Sequencing was performed on glioma tissue, nonneoplastic brain tissue, or PBMCs (not recorded which). Receptor source: a human donor with low-grade glioma or glioblastoma, undergoing nonglioma brain surgery, or in good health (not recorded which). Both conserved end residues are trimmed from each CDR3. Fields, in order: J gene, V gene, CDR3 protein.

TRBJ2-1 | TRBV19 | ASSTDRVLYNEQF
TRBJ2-5 | TRBV7-2 | ASSQSSGRAGETQY
TRBJ2-7 | TRBV4-3 | ASSLIRLTSGLANEQY
TRBJ2-3 | TRBV6-2/TRBV6-3 | ASITPGQGTDTQY
TRBJ2-3 | TRBV27 | ASRPYSVLELGTDTQY
TRBJ2-7 | TRBV10-3 | AISEPTPSSYEQY
TRBJ1-1 | TRBV4-2 | ASSQPIPGTEAF
TRBJ2-3 | TRBV4-2 | ASSQDWTSGALGTDTQY
TRBJ2-3 | TRBV20-1 | STPRLGTDTQY
TRBJ2-1 | TRBV27 | ASSKTRGNEQS
TRBJ2-1 | TRBV7-2 | ASSLVSTNNEQL
TRBJ2-7 | TRBV28 | ASSLAQVYEQY
TRBJ2-5 | TRBV28 | ASIPTGRLAGAGETQY
TRBJ2-5 | TRBV7-9 | ASSSRTGGEETQY
TRBJ2-4 | TRBV7-2 | ASSPRHGQDIQY
TRBJ1-2 | TRBV28 | ASSYQGGYGYT
TRBJ2-2 | TRBV27 | ASTSAEGALSGELF
TRBJ1-1 | TRBV6-1 | ASSPTALFEAF
TRBJ1-5 | TRBV19 | ASSINRDRASQPQH
TRBJ2-7 | TRBV28 | ASSPGLAGNLGYEQY
TRBJ2-2 | TRBV10-3 | AIQGQGADTEELF
TRBJ2-1 | TRBV14 | ASSSGLAVEQF
TRBJ2-1 | TRBV5-1 | ASSLGQGVNEQF
TRBJ2-5 | TRBV4-2 | ASSPSVFQETQY
TRBJ1-1 | TRBV18 | ASSPMPMELDTEAF
TRBJ2-4 | TRBV4-2 | ASSQRVRGKNIQY
TRBJ1-2 | TRBV19 | ASTRTDDYGYT
TRBJ1-1 | TRBV5-1 | ASSLWAGTGIGEAF
TRBJ2-5 | TRBV7-9 | ASSPFSGTETQY
TRBJ2-7 | TRBV4-2 | ASSQDPPGETSGSHDQY
TRBJ2-1 | TRBV5-5 | ASSLAKYEQF
TRBJ2-2 | TRBV15 | ATSRELGISNTGELF
TRBJ2-7 | TRBV20-1 | SAIEQGIEQY
TRBJ2-1 | TRBV27 | ASSLSFLKTDEQF
TRBJ1-5 | TRBV12-3/TRBV12-4 | ASSFDSQPQH
TRBJ2-1 | TRBV6-1 | ASSPTSGNFYNEQF
TRBJ2-1 | TRBV7-9 | ASSRGQGARYEQF
TRBJ2-7 | TRBV28 | ASSLMRSDGQY
TRBJ2-7 | TRBV4-1 | ASSQPLGRRPEQY
TRBJ2-1 | TRBV7-9 | ASSFNGRAWNEQS
TRBJ2-1 | TRBV5-5 | ASSLAVERSNEQF
TRBJ2-5 | TRBV4-2 | ASSQDIGGSQETQY